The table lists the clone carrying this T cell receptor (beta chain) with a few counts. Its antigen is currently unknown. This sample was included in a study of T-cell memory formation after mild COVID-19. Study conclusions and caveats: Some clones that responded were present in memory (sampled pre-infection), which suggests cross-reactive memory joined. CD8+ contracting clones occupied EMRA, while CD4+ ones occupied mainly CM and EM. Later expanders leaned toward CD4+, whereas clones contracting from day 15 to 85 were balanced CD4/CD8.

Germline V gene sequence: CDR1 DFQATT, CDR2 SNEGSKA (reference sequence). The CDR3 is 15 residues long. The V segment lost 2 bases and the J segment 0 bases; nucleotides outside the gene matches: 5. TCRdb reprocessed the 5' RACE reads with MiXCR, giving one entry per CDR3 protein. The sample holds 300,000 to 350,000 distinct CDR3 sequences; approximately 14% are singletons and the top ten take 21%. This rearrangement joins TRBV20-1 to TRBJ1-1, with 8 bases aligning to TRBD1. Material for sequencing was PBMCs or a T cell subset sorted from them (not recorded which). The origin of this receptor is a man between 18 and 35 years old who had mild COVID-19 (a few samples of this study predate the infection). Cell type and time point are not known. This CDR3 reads CSARLPTGVNTEAFF. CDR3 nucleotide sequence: TGCAGTGCTAGACTCCCGACAGGGGTGAACACTGAAGCTTTCTTT.